This T cell receptor beta chain was sequenced for a study of glioma-infiltrating T cells after dendritic cell vaccination. At the level of the study: At biweekly intervals, patients got three intradermal dendritic cell vaccine injections.

Study results and caveats: Higher TCR clonality did not directly relate to longer survival.

The method was immunoSEQ multiplex PCR; TCRdb's version includes in-frame clones alone and lacks a portion of them. The table records about 73,000 clones, more than 65% of them present only once. Blood PBMC samples: pre-vaccination, two weeks post third vaccination, and at tumor progression. V was pared by 3 bases and J by 6 bases, with 11 bases between. CDR1 is SQVTM, CDR2 ANQGSEA, per germline. This CDR3 is 12 amino acids long. With respect to this clone: Its antigen is currently unknown.

This rearrangement joins TRBV29-1 to TRBJ1-1, with D unclear. The receptor's source is a human donor with glioblastoma. Sequenced material: blood, taken before dendritic cell vaccination. In DNA form, the CDR3 reads TGCAGCGTTGACGGTGGTAACGCTGAAGCTTTCTTT. This codes for CSVDGGNAEAFF.